The source of this T cell receptor (beta chain) is a study of cytomegalovirus exposure and HLA in healthy donors. The overall study: A previous analysis identified approximately 110 million unique TCR beta sequences derived from around 200 million T cells. Whole-study findings and limits: In vitro work confirmed that a few CMV-associated chains recognize CMV antigens. Some segments of the V type, notably TRBV6-2 and TRBV6-3, were excluded as indistinguishable.

In regard to this clone: As yet, its antigen is unknown.

The PCR used 60 Vbeta and 13 Jbeta primers. Here immunoSEQ multiplex PCR was the method, and the copy in TCRdb shows in-frame clones only, minus some. Of 65,000 to 95,000 clones detected, over 75% appear once; the ten largest clones hold 13%. Germline V lookup: CDR1 LNHDA, CDR2 SQIVND (reference sequence). The CDR3 sequence is 14 residues long. Trimming took 5 bases from V and 10 from J, leaving 20 bases between them. The sample comprised PBMCs. This clonotype originated in a human donor in good health. The gene calls are TRBV19 and TRBJ1-1, with D perhaps TRBD1 (5 bases). The CDR3 DNA follows: TGTGCCAGTAGTCCGGCTTTTGGGGGGACCGGAGCTTTCTTT. As protein: CASSPAFGGTGAFF.